This T cell receptor (beta chain) was captured by sequencing in a study of blood T cells in healthy people across ages (dated by TCRdb to about 2015). Regarding the research as a whole: In model experiments, template switching captured about one uniquely barcoded TCR beta cDNA molecule for every two T cells. For two donors (one aged 18 to 30 and one aged 80 or older), the study analyzed two additional independent replicas of 1 million unique cDNA reads from the same blood draw. Age-related changes in TCR beta repertoire diversity were measured in the study by deep sequencing normalized with unique cDNA molecular identifiers. Donors were grouped into four age groups: young (average approximately 15 years), middle-aged (roughly 37), aged (approximately 58) and long-lived (around 80). To avoid experimental bias, donors of different ages were randomly spread across the sequencing lanes.

The library was made by 5' RACE. This sample was sequenced with an Illumina HiSeq 2500. A second PCR of about 6 to 12 cycles was performed with a sample-barcoded 5' primer and a J-beta primer mix. A unique molecular identifier was introduced onto each TCR beta cDNA molecule by a template-switch 5' adaptor carrying 12 random nucleotides. At least 3 million CDR3-containing paired-end reads were obtained from each sample. First-strand cDNA was synthesized from all RNA with the Mint cDNA synthesis kit, primed by a TRBC-specific oligonucleotide. All cDNA was treated with uracil-DNA glycosylase and then went through a first 18-cycle PCR with the universal primers M1SS and BC2_uni_R. The paper's data handling went like this. For normalization, 1 million high-quality reads, each with a distinct molecular identifier, were randomly selected from each sample. Instead of being binned into consensus sequences, reads with shared molecular identifiers were discarded. MiTCR, set to a Q25 quality threshold and the strictest error-elimination algorithm, was used for CDR3 identification, clonotype clustering and error correction. A nonparametric unseen species model with Euler transformation was used to estimate a lower bound on total TCR beta diversity. The public sequencing data were trimmed at Q25 with fastp and processed into clonotypes with MiXCR by TCRdb, which kept only in-frame beta chains. Every entry covers one CDR3 protein and lists the most common genes and DNA from its rows. Clone size and V and J calls follow TCRdb, not the original study. The sample includes some 1.4 million distinct CDR3 sequences, with around two fifths observed a single time. Of the sample, less than 8% is held by the ten largest clones.

Overall results and qualifications from the work: The long-lived group showed more naive CD4+ T cells, fewer expanded clones and increased TCR diversity than the aged group, suggesting age selection. Since profiling was done on bulk unsorted PBMCs, naive and antigen-experienced compartments could not be conclusively compared. Because donor CMV infection status was unknown, age-related changes in expanded clonotypes were potentially confounded. As age increased, observed TCR beta diversity per million T cells dropped in a roughly linear way, and a significant reduction was already evident by age 40. The percentage of naive T cells measured by flow cytometry correlated strongly with observed TCR beta diversity. Estimates of total diversity based on one million sequenced T cells were considered lower bounds and underestimates.

A distance of 14 bases separates the germline ends of V and J, which lose 4 bases and 5 bases respectively. The CDR3 measures 14 amino acids from cysteine to phenylalanine. This entry keeps only the CDR3 DNA: 42 bases, framed from base 1. Details on this clonotype: Its antigen is unknown. Base qualities are not provided; no much larger clone lies one nucleotide away.

Systemically healthy Caucasian individuals from Russia, over 30 in total and aged roughly 6 to 100 years, were included as donors. Each donor gave around 9 milliliters of peripheral blood, collected into EDTA-treated Vacutainer tubes. Ficoll-Paque density-gradient centrifugation was used to isolate PBMCs, with at least 6 million obtained per sample. Trizol reagent was used to extract total RNA from PBMCs, with at least 5 micrograms per sample. For every donor, an aliquot of PBMCs went through flow cytometry to measure the percentages of naive CD45RAhigh/CD27high T cells. The chain links TRBV12-3 or TRBV12-4 with TRBJ1-1, and the D gene may be TRBD1, 5 bases matching. Sequencing was carried out using blood. The clonotype was recovered from a woman younger than 35 in good health. The CDR3 loop reads CASSSSPDRTEAFF. The DNA sequence is given as TGTGCCAGCAGTTCTAGCCCTGACAGAACTGAAGCTTTCTTT.